Listed here are 9 T cell receptor beta chains from one sample, sequenced in a study of cytomegalovirus exposure and HLA in healthy donors. Assay: immunoSEQ multiplex PCR; the TCRdb copy retains only in-frame clones and omits some. The sample lists under 110,000 clones, around 90% occurring once. The specimen sequenced was PBMCs. The origin of the receptors is a woman aged 18-29 years in good health and CMV-seropositive.

The rearrangement links TRBV18 to TRBJ1-2; TRBD1 agrees at 10 bases. V shed 3 bases, J shed 3 bases, and the junction held 4 bases outside the gene matches. Germline assignment: CDR1 KGHSH and CDR2 LQKENI. The CDR3 consists of 15 residues. DNA for the CDR3: TGTGCCAGCTCACCCGGGACAGGGGCGGACTATGGCTACACCTTC. Its translation is CASSPGTGADYGYTF.

The CDR3 reads CASSSLLLAGLMDTQYF. The CDR3 region has the DNA TGTGCCAGCAGCTCTCTATTACTAGCGGGGCTTATGGATACGCAGTATTTT. The chain uses TRBV7-9 and TRBJ2-3; 10 bases match TRBD2. The germline V gene encodes CDR1 SEHNR and CDR2 FQNEAQ (reference sequence). The CDR3 loop spans 17 amino acids. Unmatched junction bases numbered 13, after V lost 4 bases and J lost 6 bases.

The chain recombines TRBV23-1 with TRBJ1-5; no clear D gene. TRBV23-1 is an ORF, and what it does is uncertain. The germline V and J ends were trimmed by 0 bases and 0 bases, with 9 bases remaining between them. This CDR3 contains 16 residues. The CDR3 bases are TGCGCCAGCAGTCAATCTAACAGACATAGCAATCAGCCCCAGCATTTT. Amino acid sequence: CASSQSNRHSNQPQHF.

The chain's CDR3 is CASSDTRGLWIGEQFF. CDR3 DNA: TGTGCCAGCAGTGATACCAGGGGGCTTTGGATCGGTGAGCAGTTCTTC. The chain links TRBV6-1 to TRBJ2-1, with 8 bases matching TRBD1. V trimming: 3 bases; J trimming: 9 bases; junction bases outside the gene matches: 13. Germline values: CDR1 MNHNS, CDR2 SASEGT. The CDR3 is 16 amino acids.

The chain recombines TRBV4-2 with TRBJ2-5; 7 nucleotides align to TRBD2. V lost 0 bases to trimming and J lost 5 bases; unmatched junction nucleotides: 9. The CDR3 is made up of 16 amino acids. Germline CDR1 and CDR2: LGHNA and YNFKEQ. For the CDR3, the DNA is TGTGCCAGCAGCCAAGATTCGGGGGGACCCAGGGAGACCCAGTACTTC. The encoded protein is CASSQDSGGPRETQYF.

V and J are TRBV6-4 and TRBJ2-5; D possibly corresponds to TRBD2 (6 bases). The germline V gene has CDR1 MRHNA and CDR2 SNTAGT. Trimming cost V 4 bases and J 5 bases, with 20 bases left between them. The CDR3 loop spans 16 amino acids. The CDR3 DNA sequence: TGTGCCAGCAGTGTCGGCGGGGCGCTACCCCGGGAGACCCAGTACTTC. Protein product: CASSVGGALPRETQYF.

The rearrangement joins TRBV4-1 to TRBJ2-7; 7 positions agree with TRBD1. The CDR3 has 15 amino acids. The germline V gene encodes CDR1 MGHRA and CDR2 YSYEKL. Germline trimming cut 0 bases from V and 1 base from J; bases unmatched to any gene: 3. The CDR3 DNA follows: TGCGCCAGCAGCCAAGAACCGGGACAGTCCTACGAGCAGTACTTC. Translating gives CASSQEPGQSYEQYF.

This CDR3 is CASSDSGQAYNEQFF. CDR3 sequence (DNA): TGTGCCAGCAGTGATTCCGGACAGGCCTACAATGAGCAGTTCTTC. The J gene is TRBJ2-1, the V gene TRBV2; 7 nucleotides agree with TRBD1. From germline, CDR1 is SNHLY and CDR2 FYNNEI. The CDR3 is made up of 15 amino acids. Trimming removed 3 bases from V and 2 bases from J; junction bases left unmatched: 4.

This chain links TRBV5-4 with TRBJ2-7; TRBD1 might be the D (6 bases). The germline CDR1 and CDR2 sequences are SGHNT and YYREEE (reference sequence). Between the trimmed V and J ends, which lost 3 bases and 2 bases, there was a span of 12 bases. The CDR3 sequence is 14 residues long. The CDR3: CASSSRQDTYEQYF. The DNA of the CDR3 is TGTGCCAGCAGCTCCAGACAGGACACCTACGAGCAGTACTTC.